The 27 T cell receptor beta chains presented below share a single source sample, sequenced in a study of cytomegalovirus exposure and HLA in healthy donors (TCRdb year 2017). The library was obtained by the immunoSEQ multiplex PCR assay. A mixture of 60 forward primers for TCR Vbeta segments and 13 reverse primers for TCR Jbeta segments was used in the multiplex PCR. The immuneACCESS repertoire file appears here via TCRdb, limited to in-frame rearrangements. These files lack a portion of the clones; in checked studies, under half of the deficit traces to unresolved V genes, and the cause of the others is not known. This sample holds approximately 120,000 clones; 77% were observed only once. Together, the top ten hold roughly 13% of the sample. The sample comprised PBMCs. All receptors come from a woman aged 40 to 49 in good health and CMV-seropositive.

The chain recombines TRBV7-9 with TRBJ2-7; D uncertain. V gave up 0 bases and J gave up 6 bases, with 3 bases separating them. This CDR3 comprises 11 residues. Germline CDR1 reads SEHNR; CDR2 reads FQNEAQ (reference sequence). The CDR3 coding sequence is TGTGCCAGCAGCTTAGCGGCCGAGCAGTACTTC. Protein sequence: CASSLAAEQYF. The full variable domain, in which reference TRBV7-9 and TRBJ2-7 provide the parts outside the CDR3, is DTGVSQNPRHKITKRGQNVTFRCDPISEHNRLYWYRQTLGQGPEFLTYFQNEAQLEKSRLLSDRFSAERPKGSFSTLEIQRTEQGDSAMYLCASSLAAEQYFGPGTRLTVT.

This clone came up once. This chain links TRBV28 with TRBJ1-5; TRBD1 matches at 8 bases. Germline V gene data show CDR1 as MDHEN and CDR2 as SYDVKM. This CDR3 is 15 amino acids long. V was pared by 6 bases and J by 1 base, with 5 bases of the junction left unmatched. CDR3: CASRPQGASNQPQHF. The CDR3 nucleotides are TGTGCCAGCAGACCTCAGGGGGCAAGCAATCAGCCCCAGCATTTT. The full variable domain, completed using reference TRBV28 and TRBJ1-5, is DVKVTQSSRYLVKRTGEKVFLECVQDMDHENMFWYRQDPGLGLRLIYFSYDVKMKEKGDIPEGYSVSREKKERFSLILESASTNQTSMYLCASRPQGASNQPQHFGDGTRLSIL.

The chain couples TRBV27 to TRBJ2-7, with D perhaps matching TRBD1 (7 bases). Per the germline V gene, CDR1 is MNHEY and CDR2 is SMNVEV (reference sequence). V was trimmed by 4 bases and J by 0 bases, leaving 10 bases between them. The CDR3 length is 14 residues. CDR3 coding DNA: TGTGCCAGCAGTTGGAGGGACAGCTCCTACGAGCAGTACTTC. This codes for CASSWRDSSYEQYF.

The V gene is TRBV4-1, the J gene TRBJ2-1; the match to TRBD2 covers 11 bases. The CDR3 length is 18 residues. Germline V gives CDR1 MGHRA, CDR2 YSYEKL. V lost 4 bases, J lost 0 bases, and 8 bases stayed unmatched. CDR3 sequence: CASSRGLAGGSSYNEQFF. In DNA form, the CDR3 reads TGCGCCAGCAGCCGAGGACTAGCGGGTGGGAGCTCCTACAATGAGCAGTTCTTC.

The chain is built from TRBV5-1 and TRBJ2-7, with D perhaps TRBD2 (5 bases). CDR1 is SGHRS, CDR2 YFSETQ, per germline. The CDR3 runs 14 residues. Trimming left V 1 base short and J 5 bases short, with 13 bases between. CDR3 bases: TGCGCCAGCAGCTTGAGGGTAGGGAGCGACGAGCAGTACTTC. It encodes CASSLRVGSDEQYF.

V gene TRBV15 combines with J gene TRBJ2-3; 11 bases are shared with TRBD2. Per the germline V gene, CDR1 is LNHNV and CDR2 is YYDKDF (reference sequence). J was trimmed by 2 bases and V by 4 bases; bases with no gene match: 5. CDR3 length equals 16 residues. The CDR3 coding sequence is TGTGCCACCAGCAAATATAGCGGGAGGGCCACAGATACGCAGTATTTT. It codes for CATSKYSGRATDTQYF.

The chain joins TRBV5-1 to TRBJ2-7, with 7 bases identical to TRBD2. The CDR3 sequence is 16 residues long. V gave up 4 bases and J gave up 5 bases; unmatched junction bases: 15. CDR1 and CDR2 from the germline V gene are SGHRS and YFSETQ. CDR3 residues: CASSASGTFVADEQYF. CDR3 DNA sequence: TGCGCCAGCAGCGCAAGCGGGACTTTCGTTGCCGACGAGCAGTACTTC.

The chain links TRBV7-8 to TRBJ1-3, with D tentatively TRBD1 (5 bases). CDR3 length: 17 amino acids. Trimming left V 5 bases short and J 0 bases short, with 17 bases between. The germline CDR1 and CDR2 sequences are SGHVS and FQNEAQ. CDR3 residues: CASSPERGRSSGNTIYF. CDR3 in DNA: TGTGCCAGCAGCCCAGAAAGGGGCAGAAGCTCTGGAAACACCATATATTTT.

The genes are TRBV4-1 and TRBJ1-6; 9 bases line up with TRBD1. This CDR3 spans 13 amino acids. Per the germline V gene, CDR1 is MGHRA and CDR2 is YSYEKL. V gave up 6 bases and J gave up 10 bases; unmatched junction bases: 4. CDR3 residues: CASRRTGESPLHF. In DNA, the CDR3 is TGCGCCAGCAGGCGGACAGGGGAATCACCCCTCCACTTT.

The chain has TRBV4-2 and TRBJ2-5; 8 bases fit TRBD2. V lost 4 bases to trimming and J lost 4 bases; unmatched junction nucleotides: 8. Germline CDR1 is LGHNA and CDR2 is YNFKEQ. The CDR3 runs to 15 residues. This CDR3 is CASSPLGTRGETQYF. The CDR3 DNA reads TGTGCCAGCAGCCCACTTGGGACTAGAGGAGAGACCCAGTACTTC.

The rearrangement uses TRBV6-1 and TRBJ1-5; D gene uncertain. CDR1 is MNHNS and CDR2 is SASEGT in the germline V gene. Trimming shortened V by 3 bases and J by 1 base, and 4 bases separated the two germline ends. The CDR3 is 13 residues long. Here the CDR3 DNA reads TGTGCCAGCAGTGACAGGAGCAATCAGCCCCAGCATTTT. Translation gives CASSDRSNQPQHF.

This chain links TRBV4-1 with TRBJ2-7; weak D call: TRBD1 (6 bases). V shed 5 bases and J shed 2 bases, with 10 bases lying between them. Germline V gene lookup returns CDR1 MGHRA and CDR2 YSYEKL. There are 13 residues in the CDR3. CDR3 sequence: CASSTRTAYEQYF. The DNA for the CDR3 is TGCGCCAGCAGCACTCGGACAGCCTACGAGCAGTACTTC.

The genes are TRBV2 and TRBJ1-1, with unresolved D. Per germline, CDR1 SNHLY and CDR2 FYNNEI. The CDR3 contains 14 residues. Deletions cut 3 bases from V and 4 bases from J, with 12 bases between. CDR3: CASSDGSTLTEAFF. For the CDR3, the DNA is TGTGCCAGCAGTGACGGTTCGACTCTCACTGAAGCTTTCTTT.

In nucleotides, the CDR3 is TGTGCCAGCAGTTCCCCCGGGGGTAATGAAAAACTGTTTTTT. Amino acid sequence: CASSSPGGNEKLFF. J is TRBJ1-4 and V is TRBV28, with a weak D call TRBD1 (5 bases). Germline V gene data show CDR1 as MDHEN and CDR2 as SYDVKM. Trimming pared 4 bases from V and 4 bases from J, leaving 10 bases between. This CDR3 region has 14 residues. Together with reference TRBV28 and TRBJ1-4, the CDR3 gives the full variable domain: DVKVTQSSRYLVKRTGEKVFLECVQDMDHENMFWYRQDPGLGLRLIYFSYDVKMKEKGDIPEGYSVSREKKERFSLILESASTNQTSMYLCASSSPGGNEKLFFGSGTQLSVL.

The chain has TRBV25-1 and TRBJ1-6; 7 bases fit TRBD1. J was trimmed by 7 bases and V by 4 bases; bases with no gene match: 4. There are 14 residues in the CDR3. Germline CDR1 reads MGHDK; CDR2 reads SYGVNS. CDR3 protein: CASSVTGSNSPLHF. Written as DNA, the CDR3 is TGTGCCAGCAGTGTGACAGGGTCCAATTCACCCCTCCACTTT. Together with reference TRBV25-1 and TRBJ1-6, the CDR3 gives the full variable domain: EADIYQTPRYLVIGTGKKITLECSQTMGHDKMYWYQQDPGMELHLIHYSYGVNSTEKGDLSSESTVSRIRTEHFPLTLESARPSHTSQYLCASSVTGSNSPLHFGNGTRLTVT.

This clone showed up just a few times. V is TRBV28 and J is TRBJ2-6; 11 bases are shared with TRBD1. The CDR3 length is 16 residues. Germline values: CDR1 MDHEN, CDR2 SYDVKM. Unmatched junction bases numbered 3, after V lost 7 bases and J lost 1 base. The CDR3 protein is CASMDRGLSGANVLTF. CDR3 coding DNA: TGTGCCAGCATGGACAGGGGGCTATCTGGGGCCAACGTCCTGACTTTC. Full variable domain (remainder filled in from reference TRBV28 and TRBJ2-6): DVKVTQSSRYLVKRTGEKVFLECVQDMDHENMFWYRQDPGLGLRLIYFSYDVKMKEKGDIPEGYSVSREKKERFSLILESASTNQTSMYLCASMDRGLSGANVLTFGAGSRLTVL.

This sequence joins TRBV5-1 and TRBJ2-7; D gene ambiguous. Trimming cost V 2 bases and J 2 bases, with 11 bases left between them. This CDR3 region has 14 residues. Germline lookup yields CDR1 SGHRS and CDR2 YFSETQ. The CDR3 nucleotides read TGCGCCAGCAGCTTAACGGCAGGAACCTACGAGCAGTACTTC. This translates into CASSLTAGTYEQYF.

V and J are TRBV15 and TRBJ1-2; the D gene is possibly TRBD1 (6 bases). V lost 1 base to trimming and J lost 8 bases, with 14 bases between them. The CDR3 sequence is 14 residues long. The germline V gene has CDR1 LNHNV and CDR2 YYDKDF (reference sequence). CDR3: CATSRAGGRGGYTF. The CDR3 DNA follows: TGTGCCACCAGCAGAGCGGGGGGGCGCGGAGGCTACACCTTC.

The chain links TRBV5-1 to TRBJ2-2; possible D gene TRBD1, 5 bases. CDR3 length: 14 residues. In germline, CDR1 is SGHRS, CDR2 YFSETQ. V was clipped by 0 bases and J by 3 bases, with 6 bases between them. The CDR3 nucleotides are TGCGCCAGCAGCTTGGACAGGTACACCGGGGAGCTGTTTTTT. Its translation is CASSLDRYTGELFF.

This rearrangement joins TRBV6-6 to TRBJ2-5; no reliable D call. CDR1 is MNHNY, CDR2 SVGAGI, per germline (reference sequence). The germline V and J ends were trimmed by 3 bases and 6 bases, with 5 bases remaining between them. The CDR3 spans 11 residues. CDR3 protein: CASSYIKTQYF. CDR3 DNA sequence: TGTGCCAGCAGTTATATTAAGACCCAGTACTTC.

J is TRBJ2-3 and V is TRBV4-2; the match to TRBD2 covers 11 bases. The CDR3 sequence is 19 residues long. The germline V gene has CDR1 LGHNA and CDR2 YNFKEQ. Trimming removed 0 bases from V and 0 bases from J; junction bases left unmatched: 8. CDR3 bases: TGTGCCAGCAGCCAAGAAGTAGCGGGAGGGCCTTCGAGCACAGATACGCAGTATTTT. Protein product: CASSQEVAGGPSSTDTQYF.

This clone was observed once. The rearrangement joins TRBV11-2 to TRBJ2-7; weak D call: TRBD1 (5 bases). V was trimmed by 3 bases and J by 5 bases, leaving 14 bases between them. This CDR3 comprises 14 residues. CDR1 and CDR2 (germline): SGHAT, FQNNGV. The CDR3 nucleotides read TGTGCCAGCAGCTTCCAGTTTAAGGGGAACGAGCAGTACTTC. Protein product: CASSFQFKGNEQYF.

A few counts support this clone. This rearrangement joins TRBV6-1 to TRBJ2-1; TRBD2 matches at 15 bases. The germline CDR1 and CDR2 sequences are MNHNS and SASEGT. The length of the CDR3 is 18 residues. Losses at the gene ends were 1 base for V and 7 bases for J; bases not matched to a gene: 8. CDR3 DNA sequence: TGTGCCAGCAGTGAAGTGGGACTAGCGGGAGGAAAACAAAATGAGCAGTTCTTC. Its translation is CASSEVGLAGGKQNEQFF.

The chain employs TRBV30 and TRBJ2-7, with D maybe TRBD1 (5 bases). Germline V gene sequence: CDR1 GTSNPN, CDR2 SVGIG (reference sequence). V lost 2 bases and J lost 0, with 8 bases in between. The CDR3 loop spans 13 amino acids. CDR3 in DNA: TGTGCCTGGAGTTGGGGCAGCTCCTACGAGCAGTACTTC. Protein product: CAWSWGSSYEQYF. Complete variable domain (other parts from reference TRBV30 and TRBJ2-7): SQTIHQWPATLVQPVGSPLSLECTVEGTSNPNLYWYRQAAGRGLQLLFYSVGIGQISSEVPQNLSASRPQDRQFILSSKKLLLSDSGFYLCAWSWGSSYEQYFGPGTRLTVT.

CDR3 residues: CASSVTDPGGTEAFF. CDR3 coding DNA: TGCGCCAGCAGCGTCACAGACCCCGGAGGAACTGAAGCTTTCTTT. The V and J genes are TRBV5-1 and TRBJ1-1; D ambiguous. Trimming stripped 4 bases from V and 5 bases from J, with 18 bases between. CDR1 is SGHRS, CDR2 YFSETQ, per germline. This CDR3 has 15 residues.

This clone turned up a few times. The chain employs TRBV7-9 and TRBJ1-2, with 7 positions matching TRBD1. Germline V gene lookup returns CDR1 SEHNR and CDR2 FQNEAQ (reference sequence). CDR3 length equals 14 residues. V lost 4 bases to trimming and J lost 6 bases; unmatched junction nucleotides: 8. The CDR3 loop reads CASSYKGASDGYTF. The CDR3 DNA reads as TGTGCCAGCAGCTACAAGGGGGCCAGCGATGGCTACACCTTC.

This clone was counted once. The chain employs TRBV5-1 and TRBJ2-7, with a weak D call TRBD1 (6 bases). Germline CDR1 reads SGHRS; CDR2 reads YFSETQ. CDR3 size: 14 residues. V was trimmed by 2 bases and J by 7 bases, leaving 16 bases between them. The CDR3 is CASSLQGKVGEQYF. CDR3 DNA sequence: TGCGCCAGCAGCTTACAGGGAAAGGTCGGAGAGCAGTACTTC.